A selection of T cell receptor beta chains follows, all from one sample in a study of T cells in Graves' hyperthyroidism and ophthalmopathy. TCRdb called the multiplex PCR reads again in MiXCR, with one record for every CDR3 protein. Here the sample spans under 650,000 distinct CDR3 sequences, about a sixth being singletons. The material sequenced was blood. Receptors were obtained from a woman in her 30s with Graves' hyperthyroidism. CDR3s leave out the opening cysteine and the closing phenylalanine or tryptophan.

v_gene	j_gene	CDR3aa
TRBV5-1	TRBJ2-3	ASSFLDGRTDTQY
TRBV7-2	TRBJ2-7	ASSLAMAGNYEQY
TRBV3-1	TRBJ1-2	ASSPTGIDYGYT
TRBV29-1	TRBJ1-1	SVLRGRAF
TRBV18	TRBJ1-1	ASSPLAEGGTEAF
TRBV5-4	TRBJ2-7	ASSSGQSVYEQY
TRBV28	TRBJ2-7	ASSFWREQY
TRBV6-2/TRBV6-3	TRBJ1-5	ASRTGPGNQPQH
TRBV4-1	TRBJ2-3	ASSQDWDTISTDTQY
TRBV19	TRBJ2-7	ASSIGGERRLAGSEQY
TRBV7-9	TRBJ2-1	ASKGTAGGQF
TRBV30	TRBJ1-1	AWSVDRLAF
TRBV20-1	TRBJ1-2	SARDRNRGSDGYT
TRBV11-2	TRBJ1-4	ASTGRRDEKLF
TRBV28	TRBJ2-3	ASSTGRNTDTQY
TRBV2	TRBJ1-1	ASTFPGGLNTEAF
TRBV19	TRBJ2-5	ASSMIPAGGRKTQY
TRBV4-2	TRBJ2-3	ASGGTSGGPDTQY
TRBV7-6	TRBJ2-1	ASSLALTGGLYNEQF
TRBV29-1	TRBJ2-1	SVDLGPNEQF
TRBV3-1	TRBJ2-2	ASSPRQFRTGELF
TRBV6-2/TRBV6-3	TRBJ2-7	ASSALAGGLAPYEQY
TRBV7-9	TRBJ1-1	ASRSLKMSF